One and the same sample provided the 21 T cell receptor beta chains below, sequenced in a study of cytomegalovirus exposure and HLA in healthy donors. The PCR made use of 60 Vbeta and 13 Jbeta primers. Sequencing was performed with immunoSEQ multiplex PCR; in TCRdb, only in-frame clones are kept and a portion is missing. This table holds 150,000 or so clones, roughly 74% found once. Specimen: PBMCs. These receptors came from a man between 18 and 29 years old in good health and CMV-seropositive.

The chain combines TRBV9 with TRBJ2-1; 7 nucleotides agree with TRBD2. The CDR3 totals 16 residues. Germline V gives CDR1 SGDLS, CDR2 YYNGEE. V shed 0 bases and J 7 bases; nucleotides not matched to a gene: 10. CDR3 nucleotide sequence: TGTGCCAGCAGCGTAGTTGGAGGGAGGGCCGAGAATGAGCAGTTCTTC. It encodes CASSVVGGRAENEQFF. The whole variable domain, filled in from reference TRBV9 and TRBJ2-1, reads DSGVTQTPKHLITATGQRVTLRCSPRSGDLSVYWYQQSLDQGLQFLIQYYNGEERAKGNILERFSAQQFPDLHSELNLSSLELGDSALYFCASSVVGGRAENEQFFGPGTRLTVL.

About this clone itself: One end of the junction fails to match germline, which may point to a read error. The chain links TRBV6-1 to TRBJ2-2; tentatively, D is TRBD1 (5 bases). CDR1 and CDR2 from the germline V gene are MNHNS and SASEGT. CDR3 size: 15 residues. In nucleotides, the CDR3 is TGTGCCAGCACTGAAAGGCAGGGTTACACCGGGGAGCTGTTTTTT. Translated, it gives CASTERQGYTGELFF.

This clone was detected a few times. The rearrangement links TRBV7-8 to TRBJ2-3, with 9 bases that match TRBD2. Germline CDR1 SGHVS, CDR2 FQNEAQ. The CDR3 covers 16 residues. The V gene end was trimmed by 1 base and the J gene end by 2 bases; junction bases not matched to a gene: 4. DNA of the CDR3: TGTGCCAGCAGCTTAGATAGCGGGAGCTTCACAGATACGCAGTATTTT. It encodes CASSLDSGSFTDTQYF.

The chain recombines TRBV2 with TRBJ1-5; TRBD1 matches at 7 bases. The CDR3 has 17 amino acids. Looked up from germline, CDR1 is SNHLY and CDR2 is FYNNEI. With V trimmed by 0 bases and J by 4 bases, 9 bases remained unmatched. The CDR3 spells CASSEAFATGLNQPQHF. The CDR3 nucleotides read TGTGCCAGCAGTGAAGCATTCGCGACAGGGTTAAATCAGCCCCAGCATTTT. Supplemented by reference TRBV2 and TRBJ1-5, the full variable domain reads EPEVTQTPSHQVTQMGQEVILRCVPISNHLYFYWYRQILGQKVEFLVSFYNNEISEKSEIFDDQFSVERPDGSNFTLKIRSTKLEDSAMYFCASSEAFATGLNQPQHFGDGTRLSIL.

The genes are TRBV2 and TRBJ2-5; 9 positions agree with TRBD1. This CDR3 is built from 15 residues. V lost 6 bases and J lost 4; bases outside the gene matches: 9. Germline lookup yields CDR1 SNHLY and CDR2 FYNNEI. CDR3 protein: CASSDLGQGGETQYF. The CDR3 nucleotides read TGTGCCAGCAGCGACTTGGGACAGGGTGGAGAGACCCAGTACTTC.

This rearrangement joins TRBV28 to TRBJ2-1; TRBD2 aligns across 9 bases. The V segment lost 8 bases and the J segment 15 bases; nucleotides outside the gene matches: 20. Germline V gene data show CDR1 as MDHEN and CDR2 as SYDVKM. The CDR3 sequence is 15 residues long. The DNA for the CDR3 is TGTGCCAGCCGAGGGGCGGGAGGGCGCATTTCTGGAGGGTTCTTC. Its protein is CASRGAGGRISGGFF.

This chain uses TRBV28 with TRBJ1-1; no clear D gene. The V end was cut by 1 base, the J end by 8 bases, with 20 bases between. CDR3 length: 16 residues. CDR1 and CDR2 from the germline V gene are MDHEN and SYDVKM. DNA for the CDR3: TGTGCCAGCAGTTTATCCAGACGGTCCCAAAGGGAGGAAGCTTTCTTT. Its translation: CASSLSRRSQREEAFF.

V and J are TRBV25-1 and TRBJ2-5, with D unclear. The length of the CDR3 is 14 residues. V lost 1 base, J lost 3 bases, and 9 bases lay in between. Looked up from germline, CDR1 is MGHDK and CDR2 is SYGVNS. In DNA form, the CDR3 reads TGTGCCAGCAGTGAATTCACTAAAAAAGAGACCCAGTACTTC. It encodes CASSEFTKKETQYF. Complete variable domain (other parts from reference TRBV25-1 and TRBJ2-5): EADIYQTPRYLVIGTGKKITLECSQTMGHDKMYWYQQDPGMELHLIHYSYGVNSTEKGDLSSESTVSRIRTEHFPLTLESARPSHTSQYLCASSEFTKKETQYFGPGTRLLVL.

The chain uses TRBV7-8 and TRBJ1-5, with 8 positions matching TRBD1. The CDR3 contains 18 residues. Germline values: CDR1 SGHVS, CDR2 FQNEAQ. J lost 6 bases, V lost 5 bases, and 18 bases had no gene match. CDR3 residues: CASSHRGRSGGDRQPQHF. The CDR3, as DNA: TGTGCCAGCAGCCACCGGGGGCGGTCAGGGGGCGACCGTCAGCCCCAGCATTTT. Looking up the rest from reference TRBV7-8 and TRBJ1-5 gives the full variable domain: GAGVSQSPRYKVAKRGQDVALRCDPISGHVSLFWYQQALGQGPEFLTYFQNEAQLDKSGLPSDRFFAERPEGSVSTLKIQRTQQEDSAVYLCASSHRGRSGGDRQPQHFGDGTRLSIL.

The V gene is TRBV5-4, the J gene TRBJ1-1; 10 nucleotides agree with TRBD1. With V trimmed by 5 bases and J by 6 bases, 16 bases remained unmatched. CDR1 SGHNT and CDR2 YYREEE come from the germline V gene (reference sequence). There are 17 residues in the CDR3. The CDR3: CASRRKDRGRRSSEAFF. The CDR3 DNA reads TGTGCCAGCAGACGGAAAGACAGGGGGCGAAGGAGCTCTGAAGCTTTCTTT.

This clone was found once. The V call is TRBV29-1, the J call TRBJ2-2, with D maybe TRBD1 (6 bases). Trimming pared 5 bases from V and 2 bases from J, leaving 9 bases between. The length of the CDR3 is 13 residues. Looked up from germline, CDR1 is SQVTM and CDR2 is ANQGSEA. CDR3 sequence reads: CSVQGRNTGELFF. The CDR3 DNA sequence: TGCAGCGTTCAGGGGCGAAACACCGGGGAGCTGTTTTTT.

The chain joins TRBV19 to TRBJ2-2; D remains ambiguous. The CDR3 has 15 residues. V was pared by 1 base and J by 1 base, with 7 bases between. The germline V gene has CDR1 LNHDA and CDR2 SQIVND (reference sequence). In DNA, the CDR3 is TGTGCCAGTAGTATAGCTGGGCTGAACACCGGGGAGCTGTTTTTT. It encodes CASSIAGLNTGELFF.

CDR3 DNA sequence: TGTGCCAGCAGCCAAGAAGCGGGAGTTGGCTACAATGAGCAGTTCTTC. It codes for CASSQEAGVGYNEQFF. The chain joins TRBV4-2 to TRBJ2-1; 8 bases map to TRBD2. The CDR3 contains 16 residues. V dropped 0 bases and J dropped 3; count of bases not matched to a gene: 4. CDR1 LGHNA and CDR2 YNFKEQ come from the germline V gene.

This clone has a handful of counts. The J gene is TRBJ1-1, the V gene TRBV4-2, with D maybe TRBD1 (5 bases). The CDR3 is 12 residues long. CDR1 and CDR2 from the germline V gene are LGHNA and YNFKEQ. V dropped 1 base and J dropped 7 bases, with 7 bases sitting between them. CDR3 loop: CASSQAQGEAFF. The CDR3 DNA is TGTGCCAGCAGCCAAGCTCAGGGTGAAGCTTTCTTT.

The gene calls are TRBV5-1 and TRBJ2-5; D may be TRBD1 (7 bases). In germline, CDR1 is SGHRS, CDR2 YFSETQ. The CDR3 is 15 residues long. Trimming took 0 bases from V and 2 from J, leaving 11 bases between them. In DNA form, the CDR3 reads TGCGCCAGCAGCTTGGCGACAGGGAGGCAAGAGACCCAGTACTTC. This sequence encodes CASSLATGRQETQYF. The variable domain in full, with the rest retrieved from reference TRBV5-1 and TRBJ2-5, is KAGVTQTPRYLIKTRGQQVTLSCSPISGHRSVSWYQQTPGQGLQFLFEYFSETQRNKGNFPGRFSGRQFSNSRSEMNVSTLELGDSALYLCASSLATGRQETQYFGPGTRLLVL.

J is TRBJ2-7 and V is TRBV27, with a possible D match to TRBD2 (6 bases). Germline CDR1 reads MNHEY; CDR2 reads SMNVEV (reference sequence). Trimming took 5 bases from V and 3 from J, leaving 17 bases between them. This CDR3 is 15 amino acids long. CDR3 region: CASSVSGTAFYEQYF. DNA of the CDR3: TGTGCCAGCAGTGTCTCCGGGACTGCTTTCTACGAGCAGTACTTC.

CDR3 residues: CASSLGSIQYF. The CDR3 DNA reads as TGTGCCAGCAGCTTGGGGAGCATTCAGTACTTC. The rearrangement links TRBV11-1 to TRBJ2-4; tentative D call: TRBD2 (5 bases). Germline assignment: CDR1 SGHAT and CDR2 FQDESV (reference sequence). Trimming pared 3 bases from V and 9 bases from J, leaving 6 bases between. This CDR3 contains 11 residues.

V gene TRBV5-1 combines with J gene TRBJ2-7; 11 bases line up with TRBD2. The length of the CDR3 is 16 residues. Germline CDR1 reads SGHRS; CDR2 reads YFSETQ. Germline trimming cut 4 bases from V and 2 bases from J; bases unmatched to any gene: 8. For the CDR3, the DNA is TGCGCCAGCAGCCCCCTCCTAGCGGGAGGCACCTACGAGCAGTACTTC. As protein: CASSPLLAGGTYEQYF.

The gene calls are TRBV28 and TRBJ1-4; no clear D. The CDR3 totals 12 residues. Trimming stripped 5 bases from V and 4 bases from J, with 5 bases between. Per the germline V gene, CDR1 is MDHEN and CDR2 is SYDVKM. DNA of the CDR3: TGTGCCAGCAGTGCGATTAATGAAAAACTGTTTTTT. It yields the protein CASSAINEKLFF.

CDR3 protein: CASSRRTSPQETQYF. The CDR3 DNA reads as TGTGCCAGCAGTCGACGGACTTCGCCCCAAGAGACCCAGTACTTC. The V call is TRBV28, the J call TRBJ2-5; tentatively, D is TRBD2 (5 bases). Germline V lookup: CDR1 MDHEN, CDR2 SYDVKM. V lost 5 bases and J 1 base, leaving 14 bases between the germline ends. The CDR3 covers 15 residues.

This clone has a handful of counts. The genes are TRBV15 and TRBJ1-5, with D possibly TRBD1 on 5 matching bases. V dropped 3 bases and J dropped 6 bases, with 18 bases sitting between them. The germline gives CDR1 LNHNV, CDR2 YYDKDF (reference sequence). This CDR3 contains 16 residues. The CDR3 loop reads CATSSERQNAAQPQHF. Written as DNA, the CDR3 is TGTGCCACCAGCAGTGAAAGACAGAACGCGGCTCAGCCCCAGCATTTT.